This is a list of T cell receptor beta chains from one sample in a study of T cells in Graves' hyperthyroidism and ophthalmopathy. TCRdb redid the calling of the multiplex PCR reads with MiXCR, one entry per CDR3 protein. The sample yields roughly 580,000 distinct CDR3 sequences, roughly 46% seen once. Input material: peripheral blood or thyroid tissue (not recorded which). The receptors derive from a woman under 30 with Graves' hyperthyroidism. Both conserved end residues are trimmed from each CDR3. Only part of the rows carry a size: once, few, many, or a class if the clone is expanded.

>TRBV2|.
ASKGGASYEQY
>TRBV20-1|many
SAQGVGGTEAF
>TRBV2|.
ASSEDRDSNQPQH
>TRBV25-1|.
ASSAIEVGYGYT
>TRBV12-3/TRBV12-4|.
ASSDDSSSSYEQY
>TRBV25-1|.
ASTGGPPNQPQH
>TRBV7-3|.
ASSSPDRGSGYT
>TRBV20-1|few
SATGFGNTIY
>TRBV2|few
ASSGQLTLYEQY
>TRBV15|.
TTSRDQGDTIY
>TRBV24-1|.
ATSPGTGLNQPQH
>TRBV10-3|.
ASSYGGGETQY
>TRBV6-1|once
ASSYSPVNNYGYT
>TRBV20-1|.
SASEAPLSNQPQH
>TRBV7-2|once
ASSRSLTGHSRTEAF
>TRBV20-1|.
SAQTGSITEAF
>TRBV20-1|.
SASVGATYEQY
>TRBV29-1|many
SAWEGTNTEAF
>TRBV29-1|.
SVRGGPTDQY
>TRBV10-3|.
ASSSRQGHSPLH
>TRBV12-5|.
ASGLAGTRETQY
>TRBV6-1|.
ASSQASGQNEKLF
>TRBV2|many
ASSTLYEQY
>TRBV19|.
ASTARNGGSGAF
>TRBV2|many
AVDLAGRGTGELF
>TRBV7-9|many
ASSLADTGDTEAF
>TRBV10-3|.
AISPWADQETQY
>TRBV29-1|many
SVARDQAWEKLF
>TRBV25-1|.
ASSEVGTGSEKLF
>TRBV7-3|many
ASSYSPSGANVLT
>TRBV19|.
ASSIDRASPLH
>TRBV5-1|.
ASSRNPSAASEQY
>TRBV11-1|.
ASSLGGPY
>TRBV29-1|many
SVRDTTNYGYT
>TRBV14|.
ASSHHTGQGVRELF
>TRBV6-1|.
ASSYTGGPYEQY
>TRBV7-9|once
ATGTGGDGYT
>TRBV7-7|.
ASSLGRGEQF
>TRBV27|.
ASSYRGPSYEQY
>TRBV20-1|few
SARDVETQY
>TRBV20-1|.
SAREDRSNEKLF
>TRBV2|many
ASRVADGYT
>TRBV11-3|many
ASSPDSMNTEAF